This TCR beta chain was obtained from a study of vaccination and CD4 T cells after COVID-19. Study-wide context: The convalescents included six males and four females, and among them two were Hispanic while seven were Caucasian. Stimulation used overlapping spike peptides from SARS-CoV-2, HCoV-NL63, HCoV-OC43 and HCoV-229E. Participants were given two doses of BNT162b2 or mRNA-1273 vaccine.

The treatment denotes: roughly 11-day PBMC culture with coronavirus spike peptide pools or control peptides (ViraFEST assay). The Oncomine TCR Beta short-read assay generated sequence data from the DNA of cultured CD4+ T cells. TCRdb re-derived calls from the PCR reads in MiXCR, one entry per CDR3 protein. The table shows some 17,000 distinct CDR3 sequences, with approximately 58% occurring only once. In the case of this clonotype: The antigen is not known.

V gave up 5 bases and J gave up 7 bases, with 17 bases separating them. Germline V gene sequence: CDR1 SGHTA, CDR2 FQGNSA. The length of the CDR3 is 14 residues. The receptor was isolated from a human donor who had recovered from COVID-19. The sequenced sample was CD4+ T cells from blood, cultured in vitro, obtained after SARS-CoV-2 vaccination. The chain joins TRBV7-2 to TRBJ1-1; D is possibly TRBD1 (6 bases). The DNA for the CDR3 is TGTGCCAGCAGCGGACAAACAGGGTCTGGTGAAGCTTTCTTT. This sequence encodes CASSGQTGSGEAFF.